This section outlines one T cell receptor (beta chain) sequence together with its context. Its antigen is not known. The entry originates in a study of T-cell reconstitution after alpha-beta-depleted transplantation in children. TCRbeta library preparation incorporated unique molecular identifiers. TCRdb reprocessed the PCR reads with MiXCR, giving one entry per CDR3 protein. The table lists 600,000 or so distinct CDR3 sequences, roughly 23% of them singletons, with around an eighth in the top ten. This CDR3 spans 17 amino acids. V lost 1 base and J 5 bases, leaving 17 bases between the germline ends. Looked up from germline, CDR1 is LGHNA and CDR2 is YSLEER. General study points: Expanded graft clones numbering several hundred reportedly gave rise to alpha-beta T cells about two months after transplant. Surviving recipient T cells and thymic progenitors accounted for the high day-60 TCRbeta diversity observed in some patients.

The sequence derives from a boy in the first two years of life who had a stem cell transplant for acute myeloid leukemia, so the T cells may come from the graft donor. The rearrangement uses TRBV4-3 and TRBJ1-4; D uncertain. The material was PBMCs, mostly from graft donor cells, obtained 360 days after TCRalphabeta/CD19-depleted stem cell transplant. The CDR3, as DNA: TGCGCCAGCAGCCAAGCTAGGAGTACCCGGCCGAATGAAAAACTGTTTTTT. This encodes CASSQARSTRPNEKLFF.